This T cell receptor (beta chain) was found in a study of blood T cell repertoires in COVID-19. Method: immunoSEQ multiplex PCR; TCRdb's copy keeps in-frame clones and lacks some. The table records 200,000 to 250,000 clones, around 89% of them present only once. This clone was seen a handful of times. CDR3 length: 17 amino acids. V trimming: 3 bases; J trimming: 3 bases; junction bases outside the gene matches: 10. Germline CDR1 reads SGHDN; CDR2 reads FVKESK. A Seattle source enrolled patients during active infection and followed them longitudinally. Material: peripheral blood. The chain combines TRBV14 with TRBJ2-3; 9 bases are a match to TRBD2. The clonotype originates from a woman under 40 with COVID-19, enrolled during active disease. CDR3 sequence reads: CASSQGLAGYGTDTQYF. The CDR3 DNA reads as TGTGCCAGCAGCCAGGGGCTAGCGGGGTACGGGACAGATACGCAGTATTTT.